Included here is one T cell receptor beta chain sequence, with context. What it recognizes is unknown. The data belong to a study of cytomegalovirus exposure and HLA in healthy donors. Study-wide results and limits: A subsequent analysis found that TCR clusters from the first cohort also tended to co-occur in the approximately 110 validation repertoires, with about 94% of cluster scores above 0.

Trimming removed 0 bases at V and 5 bases at J, with 14 bases between. Germline V lookup: CDR1 SGHTA, CDR2 FQGNSA. There are 15 residues in the CDR3. Libraries were prepared by immunoSEQ multiplex PCR; TCRdb keeps only in-frame clonotypes and omits some of them. Of around 69,000 clones listed, nearly 96% are singletons. The origin of this receptor is a woman aged 18-35 years in good health and CMV-seropositive. V is TRBV7-2 and J is TRBJ2-7; TRBD2 is a possible D gene (5 bases). Sequencing input: PBMCs. CDR3 DNA sequence: TGTGCCAGCAGCTTAGCGCTTACTAGGCTTCACGAGCAGTACTTC. Translation gives CASSLALTRLHEQYF.